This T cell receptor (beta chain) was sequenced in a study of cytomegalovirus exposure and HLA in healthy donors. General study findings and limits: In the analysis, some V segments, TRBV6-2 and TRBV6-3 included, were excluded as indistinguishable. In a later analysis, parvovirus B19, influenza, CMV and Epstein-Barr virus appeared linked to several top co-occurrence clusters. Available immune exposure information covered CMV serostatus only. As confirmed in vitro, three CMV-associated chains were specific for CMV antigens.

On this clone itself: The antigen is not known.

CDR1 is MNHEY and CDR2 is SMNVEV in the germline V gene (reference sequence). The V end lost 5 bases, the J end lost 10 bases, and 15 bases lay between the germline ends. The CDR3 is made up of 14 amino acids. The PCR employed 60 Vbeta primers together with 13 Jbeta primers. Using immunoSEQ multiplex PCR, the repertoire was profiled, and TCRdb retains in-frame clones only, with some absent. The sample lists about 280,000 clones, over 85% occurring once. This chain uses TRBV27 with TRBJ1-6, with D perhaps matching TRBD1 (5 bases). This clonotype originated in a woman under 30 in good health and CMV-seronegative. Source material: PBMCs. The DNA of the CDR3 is TGTGCCAGCAGTCTTAACGGGGGTAGCTCACCCCTCCACTTT. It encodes CASSLNGGSSPLHF.